Reported below is one TCR beta chain. What it binds is not known. CDR1 is SGHVS and CDR2 is FQNEAQ in the germline V gene. The CDR3 is made up of 15 amino acids. Trimming pared 5 bases from V and 1 base from J, leaving 11 bases between. Using immunoSEQ multiplex PCR, the repertoire was profiled, and TCRdb retains in-frame clones only, with some absent. Among around 34,000 clones, 60% to 80% were seen once, and the ten largest hold just over 20%. The sample belongs to a study of CD4 T cells in relation to SARS-CoV-2 and coronaviruses. Study outcomes and limitations: About 65% of donors had memory CD4+ clonotypes crossrecognizing SARS-CoV-2 and common cold coronavirus spike. No donor gave both pre-pandemic and post-infection samples.

Cryopreserved PBMCs were CD4-enriched, then split into naive and memory cells. For less than eleven days, some 9.7 x 10^4 sorted CD4+ cells grew with T cell-depleted PBMCs and CEF. The sequencing input was memory CD4+ T cells from PBMCs, cultured in vitro. The chain carries TRBV7-8 and TRBJ2-2; unclear D gene. The receptor comes from an adult with COVID-19. The CDR3 loop reads CASSPGRQNTGELFF. The CDR3 DNA reads TGTGCCAGCAGCCCCGGGCGTCAGAACACCGGGGAGCTGTTTTTT. Complete variable domain (other parts from reference TRBV7-8 and TRBJ2-2): GAGVSQSPRYKVAKRGQDVALRCDPISGHVSLFWYQQALGQGPEFLTYFQNEAQLDKSGLPSDRFFAERPEGSVSTLKIQRTQQEDSAVYLCASSPGRQNTGELFFGEGSRLTVL.